A single sample is the source of the 23 T cell receptor beta chains below, sequenced in a study of CD8 T cells in Susac syndrome. RNA totalling 0.5 to 1 ug underwent reverse transcription with random hexamers. Using its own MiXCR run on the immunoSEQ multiplex PCR reads, TCRdb lists one record per CDR3 protein. The data contain about 180,000 distinct CDR3 sequences, about 95% of them singletons. The sample comprised CD4+ T cells from PBMCs. Receptors originate from a human donor with Susac syndrome.

The chain links TRBV5-6 to TRBJ1-5, with D maybe TRBD1 (6 bases). Germline CDR1 and CDR2: SGHDT and YYEEEE. The CDR3 has 15 amino acids. The V gene lost 7 bases and the J gene lost 3 bases, with 17 bases spanning the gap. CDR3 coding DNA: TGTGCCAGCTCCAGGTGGGCAGGGGTCAATCAGCCCCAGCATTTT. This sequence encodes CASSRWAGVNQPQHF.

The chain carries TRBV12-3 or TRBV12-4 and TRBJ2-5; D is tentatively TRBD1 or TRBD2 (5 bases each). The CDR3 covers 13 residues. Trimming pared 3 bases from V and 5 bases from J, leaving 10 bases between. The CDR3 spells CASSFWGSETQYF. The CDR3 nucleotides read TGTGCCAGCAGTTTTTGGGGGTCGGAGACCCAGTACTTC.

This sequence joins TRBV12-3 or TRBV12-4 and TRBJ1-5, with D unclear. This CDR3 comprises 13 residues. With 2 bases removed from V and 7 bases from J, the gap between germline ends came to 9 bases. CDR3 bases: TGTGCCAGCAGTTTAAACGCAGCCCAGCCCCAGCATTTT. Translation: CASSLNAAQPQHF.

This chain uses TRBV29-1 with TRBJ1-2; 10 bases agree with TRBD1. In germline, CDR1 is SQVTM, CDR2 ANQGSEA. There are 13 residues in the CDR3. Trimming removed 3 bases from V and 8 bases from J; junction bases left unmatched: 6. This chain's CDR3 is CSVEDRGVMGYTF. The CDR3 nucleotides are TGCAGCGTTGAGGACAGGGGGGTTATGGGCTACACCTTC.

This CDR3 is CSAHGGPGNIQYF. CDR3 DNA sequence: TGCAGTGCTCATGGGGGGCCCGGAAACATTCAGTACTTC. This chain joins TRBV20-1 and TRBJ2-4; D is tentatively TRBD1 or TRBD2 (6 bases each). Germline CDR1 and CDR2: DFQATT and SNEGSKA (reference sequence). The CDR3 spans 13 residues. Trimming cost V 5 bases and J 6 bases, with 14 bases left between them.

The chain is built from TRBV20-1 and TRBJ2-7; D is ambiguous. Germline CDR1 is DFQATT and CDR2 is SNEGSKA (reference sequence). This CDR3 contains 14 residues. V was clipped by 4 bases and J by 0 bases, with 13 bases between them. The CDR3 DNA reads as TGCAGTGCTAACCAGCACCACGCCTCCTACGAGCAGTACTTC. It translates to CSANQHHASYEQYF.

This clonotype showed up just once. The rearrangement links TRBV25-1 to TRBJ1-1; weak D call: TRBD1 (6 bases). CDR1 and CDR2 from the germline V gene are MGHDK and SYGVNS. CDR3 length: 14 amino acids. Trimming left V 7 bases short and J 1 base short, with 13 bases between. In DNA form, the CDR3 reads TGTGCCAGCACTAGGACAGCCCCGAACACTGAAGCTTTCTTT. Encoded protein: CASTRTAPNTEAFF.

The rearrangement uses TRBV4-2 and TRBJ2-7; D remains ambiguous. The CDR3 covers 16 residues. Germline V lookup: CDR1 LGHNA, CDR2 YNFKEQ. Trimming stripped 3 bases from V and 0 bases from J, with 15 bases between. CDR3 residues: CASSQSLQAYSYEQYF. CDR3 nucleotide sequence: TGTGCCAGCAGCCAGTCCCTTCAGGCTTACTCCTACGAGCAGTACTTC.

V gene TRBV4-1 combines with J gene TRBJ2-1, with 7 bases identical to TRBD2. The CDR3 length is 15 residues. Germline V CDR1 and CDR2: MGHRA, YSYEKL. Losses at the gene ends were 4 bases for V and 6 bases for J; bases not matched to a gene: 9. The CDR3 loop reads CASSPRELPLNEQFF. The CDR3 region has the DNA TGCGCCAGCAGCCCGCGGGAGTTACCCCTCAATGAGCAGTTCTTC.

Only one count was recorded for this clonotype. V is TRBV12-3 or TRBV12-4 and J is TRBJ2-1, with D possibly TRBD1 on 5 matching bases. Trimming took off 7 bases at V and 0 bases at J, with 16 bases between the two ends. The CDR3 covers 16 residues. The CDR3 region has the DNA TGTGCCAGCAAAGATCTGGGGCCAAGCTCCTACAATGAGCAGTTCTTC. It specifies CASKDLGPSSYNEQFF.

The rearrangement uses TRBV5-1 and TRBJ2-7; either TRBD1 or TRBD2 may fit D (5 bases each). Per the germline V gene, CDR1 is SGHRS and CDR2 is YFSETQ. Trimming left V 5 bases short and J 2 bases short, with 17 bases between. The CDR3 runs 15 residues. The CDR3 nucleotides read TGCGCCAGCAGACCGCTTGAGGGACCTACCTACGAGCAGTACTTC. This sequence encodes CASRPLEGPTYEQYF. Supplemented by reference TRBV5-1 and TRBJ2-7, the full variable domain reads KAGVTQTPRYLIKTRGQQVTLSCSPISGHRSVSWYQQTPGQGLQFLFEYFSETQRNKGNFPGRFSGRQFSNSRSEMNVSTLELGDSALYLCASRPLEGPTYEQYFGPGTRLTVT.

This chain links TRBV29-1 with TRBJ2-5; D is unresolved. CDR3 size: 10 residues. Trimming removed 2 bases at V and 5 bases at J, with 3 bases between. CDR1 is SQVTM and CDR2 is ANQGSEA in the germline V gene. CDR3 nucleotides: TGCAGCGTTGAAATTGAGACCCAGTACTTC. Translating it yields CSVEIETQYF.

This clonotype has only one observation. The rearrangement joins TRBV11-2 to TRBJ2-7, with D hard to call. Trimming cost V 3 bases and J 2 bases, with 8 bases left between them. The V gene's germline CDR1 is SGHAT and CDR2 FQNNGV. The CDR3 length is 13 residues. The CDR3 reads CASSFSTTYEQYF. CDR3 nucleotide sequence: TGTGCCAGCAGCTTTAGCACCACCTACGAGCAGTACTTC.

The chain couples TRBV20-1 to TRBJ2-7; TRBD2 matches at 8 bases. The CDR3 loop spans 14 amino acids. Germline CDR1 is DFQATT and CDR2 is SNEGSKA (reference sequence). Unmatched junction bases numbered 10, after V lost 5 bases and J lost 4 bases. As DNA, the CDR3 is TGCAGTGCTGGTTTGGGACTAGGGCGTTACGAGCAGTACTTC. Translated: CSAGLGLGRYEQYF.

The V call is TRBV4-2, the J call TRBJ1-2; no definite D call. The CDR3 length is 16 residues. The V end lost 0 bases, the J end lost 3 bases, and 14 bases lay between the germline ends. The germline V gene has CDR1 LGHNA and CDR2 YNFKEQ. This chain's CDR3 is CASSQDHGGVDYGYTF. In DNA, the CDR3 is TGTGCCAGCAGCCAAGATCATGGAGGAGTGGACTATGGCTACACCTTC.

The CDR3 region has the DNA TGTGCCAGCAGCTTAGTTCCAGGGCGTTACACTGAAGCTTTCTTT. Its protein is CASSLVPGRYTEAFF. This chain uses TRBV7-2 with TRBJ1-1; possible D gene TRBD1, 5 bases. CDR3 size: 15 residues. Germline V gene lookup returns CDR1 SGHTA and CDR2 FQGNSA. V dropped 1 base and J dropped 3 bases, with 12 bases sitting between them.

The chain couples TRBV6-6 to TRBJ2-7, with a weak D call TRBD2 (5 bases). Germline assignment: CDR1 MNHNY and CDR2 SVGAGI (reference sequence). The CDR3 consists of 16 residues. V lost 5 bases and J lost 3, with 20 bases in between. The CDR3, as DNA: TGTGCCAGCAGTCTCCGCGGGCTTCTCGGGGACTACGAGCAGTACTTC. Translating it yields CASSLRGLLGDYEQYF.

V gene TRBV6-2 or TRBV6-3 combines with J gene TRBJ2-1; 7 bases match TRBD2. The CDR3 length is 15 residues. Trimming cost V 5 bases and J 6 bases; bases outside gene matches: 10. CDR1 is MNHEY and CDR2 is SVGEGT in the germline V gene. This CDR3 is CASSPYHGGSNEQFF. In nucleotides, the CDR3 is TGTGCCAGCAGTCCGTATCACGGCGGGAGCAATGAGCAGTTCTTC.

The DNA for the CDR3 is TGTGCCAGCAGCTTAAACGGAGGCACCGGGGAGCTGTTTTTT. Protein: CASSLNGGTGELFF. V usage is TRBV11-2 and J usage is TRBJ2-2; D is possibly TRBD2 (5 bases). V was trimmed by 2 bases and J by 4 bases, leaving 8 bases between them. The CDR3 sequence is 14 residues long. The germline gives CDR1 SGHAT, CDR2 FQNNGV.

V gene TRBV20-1 combines with J gene TRBJ2-3; TRBD1 matches at 10 bases. With 6 bases clipped from V and 1 base from J, the junction kept 4 bases outside the gene matches. The CDR3 has 14 amino acids. Germline CDR1 reads DFQATT; CDR2 reads SNEGSKA (reference sequence). CDR3 bases: TGCAGTGCGATGGGGACAGGGGGCACAGATACGCAGTATTTT. Protein sequence: CSAMGTGGTDTQYF.

This clonotype is a singleton in its sample. This chain joins TRBV20-1 and TRBJ2-2; D ambiguous. V was clipped by 3 bases and J by 6 bases, with 11 bases between them. Per germline, CDR1 DFQATT and CDR2 SNEGSKA (reference sequence). The CDR3 loop spans 13 amino acids. CDR3 loop: CSASLSVAGELFF. The CDR3 DNA reads as TGCAGTGCTAGCCTCAGTGTCGCCGGGGAGCTGTTTTTT.

V is TRBV2 and J is TRBJ2-1, with a weak D call TRBD2 (5 bases). In germline, CDR1 is SNHLY, CDR2 FYNNEI. The CDR3 loop spans 14 amino acids. V lost 3 bases and J 8 bases, leaving 14 bases between the germline ends. The CDR3 DNA is TGTGCCAGCAGTGAGGAGGCGAGTTCCCATGAGCAGTTCTTC. Protein sequence: CASSEEASSHEQFF.

The chain links TRBV10-3 to TRBJ2-3; D is unclear. Trimming cost V 6 bases and J 2 bases, with 15 bases left between them. The CDR3 contains 15 residues. Germline V CDR1 and CDR2: ENHRY, SYGVKD. Written as DNA, the CDR3 is TGTGCCATCAGGCTGGTCCCGAGGCCCACAGATACGCAGTATTTT. Its protein is CAIRLVPRPTDTQYF.